This is a list of T cell receptor beta chains from one sample in a study of PD-L1 blockade in urothelial cancer. TCRdb's table, derived via immunoSEQ multiplex PCR, lists solely in-frame clones and lacks some. The top ten clones hold approximately 4.5% of a sample with over 65,000 clones, about 90% of them seen once. The input for sequencing was PBMCs, taken around atezolizumab (anti-PD-L1) treatment. The receptors shown here come from an older man with urothelial cancer. CDR3s include the opening cysteine and the closing phenylalanine or tryptophan. Fields, in order: V gene, CDR3 protein.

>TRBV21-1
CASSEGENRENNQPQHF
>TRBV2
CASKTDGVGELFF
>TRBV7-2
CASSFQLAGFTDTQYF
>TRBV5-1
CASSVQGQNTGELFF
>TRBV19
CASSINLELEQYF
>TRBV27
CASSFGLAGMNNEQFF
>TRBV7-2
CASSSDRGQETQYF
>TRBV7-9
CASSSAGFYEQYF
>TRBV9
CASSLRGGTYEQYF
>TRBV7-3
CASSSSLRGNEQFF
>TRBV2
CASSEESGWPYEQYF
>TRBV11-3
CASSLDLGGVAYNEQFF
>TRBV9
CASSVKHSSEQYF
>TRBV27
CASSFTVRGGEQYF
>TRBV25-1
CASSEGGRGAEQFF
>TRBV5-8
CASSLWESDYEQYF
>TRBV10-3
CAISESSGIPGFTDTQYF
>TRBV27
CASSPMVGQGLRGNQPQHF
>TRBV11-2
CASRTGTGIYEQYF
>TRBV5-8
CASSLDVGQGYNEQFF